This T cell receptor beta chain was found in a study of blood T cell repertoires in COVID-19. Study overall: There were acute and convalescent COVID-19 samples, and they came from the United States, Italy and Spain. PBMCs, B-cell-depleted T cells, or T cells provided the cDNA or gDNA that made up the material.

The table came from immunoSEQ multiplex PCR; TCRdb's copy has only in-frame clones and leaves some out. This table holds about 81,000 clones, 89% found once. Trimming stripped 3 bases from V and 4 bases from J, with 16 bases between. This CDR3 is built from 14 residues. The germline V gene has CDR1 DFQATT and CDR2 SNEGSKA (reference sequence). Sequenced sample: peripheral blood. This sequence was found in a woman of 80 years or more with active COVID-19. The chain links TRBV20-1 to TRBJ2-7; perhaps TRBD2 as D (6 bases). The DNA of the CDR3 is TGCAGTGCTAGTTGGGGGGAAGGGATTTACGAGCAGTACTTC. Its translation: CSASWGEGIYEQYF.